This TCR beta chain is from a study of CD8 T cells in ankylosing spondylitis. Overall study findings and caveats: Seven to nine highly homologous variants formed a TCR beta motif that appeared characteristic of ankylosing spondylitis blood. There was reportedly significant enrichment of clones that were disease-linked in matched ankylosing spondylitis synovial fluid. Clones that were linked to disease were CD8+ and were relatively rare in peripheral blood.

This clonotype was seen a handful of times. Its antigen remains unidentified. Germline V gene lookup returns CDR1 MDHEN and CDR2 SYDVKM. This CDR3 has 12 amino acids. Germline trimming cut 5 bases from V and 7 bases from J; bases unmatched to any gene: 4. Making use of molecular barcodes, quantitative 5'-RACE generated TCR beta libraries. TCRdb redid the calling of the 5' RACE reads with MiXCR, one entry per CDR3 protein. The sample includes about 140,000 distinct CDR3 sequences, around a third seen only once; the top ten take about 5.5%. The clonotype comes from a male donor with ankylosing spondylitis. The gene calls are TRBV28 and TRBJ1-2; 7 nucleotides line up with TRBD1. The sequenced material came from synovial fluid, either unsorted or a sorted T cell fraction (not recorded which). CDR3 residues: CASSPTGRGYTF. In DNA form, the CDR3 reads TGTGCCAGCAGTCCGACAGGGCGTGGCTACACCTTC.